One and the same sample provided the 3 T cell receptor beta chains below, sequenced in a study of early T cells in non-severe SARS-CoV-2 infection. TCRdb called the 5' RACE reads again in MiXCR, with one record for every CDR3 protein. This table holds some 81,000 distinct CDR3 sequences, roughly 16% found once. Sequenced material: whole blood. The receptor source for this set is an adult who was a healthcare worker with PCR-confirmed SARS-CoV-2 infection or an uninfected control (not recorded which).

In this sample, this clonotype turned up a few times. The chain is built from TRBV28 and TRBJ2-3; a weak D match, TRBD1 (5 bases). This CDR3 region has 14 residues. The V end lost 3 bases, the J end lost 4 bases, and 11 bases lay between the germline ends. From germline, CDR1 is MDHEN and CDR2 SYDVKM. DNA for the CDR3: TGTGCCAGCAGTTTGGTCAGGGATGCAGATACGCAGTATTTT. This encodes CASSLVRDADTQYF.

This clonotype was recorded a few times. The DNA for the CDR3 is TGTGCCAGTAGTGCCTCCTCAGCGGTAGGACAGACCCAGTACTTC. It is translated as CASSASSAVGQTQYF. The chain uses TRBV19 and TRBJ2-5; a possible D gene is TRBD2 (5 bases). Germline V lookup: CDR1 LNHDA, CDR2 SQIVND (reference sequence). This CDR3 is built from 15 residues. V was clipped by 5 bases and J by 6 bases, with 19 bases between them.

The sample holds a few counts of this clonotype. DNA for the CDR3: TGCAGTGCTAGAGTTACCGGGACTACAGGAGAGCAGTACTTC. This codes for CSARVTGTTGEQYF. The gene calls are TRBV20-1 and TRBJ2-7, with 7 nucleotides matching TRBD2. In germline, CDR1 is DFQATT, CDR2 SNEGSKA (reference sequence). The V gene end was trimmed by 1 base and the J gene end by 7 bases; junction bases not matched to a gene: 10. CDR3 length equals 14 residues.